This entry is about one T cell receptor (beta chain). Donors included only healthy HIV-negative adults lacking recent acute infections or vaccinations. Researchers partitioned CD4+ cells into CD45RA+ naive and CD45RA-negative memory subsets. The data derive from a study of shared clonotypes between healthy human individuals. Trimming removed 1 base from V and 5 bases from J; junction bases left unmatched: 5. The CDR3 runs 15 residues. Germline V gives CDR1 SGHNT, CDR2 YENEEA. Data came from immunoSEQ multiplex PCR; TCRdb stores just in-frame clones and leaves some out. The repertoire includes a few hundred thousand clones, about 97% of them detected once, and 0.045% to 0.07% sits in the top ten.

The sample was naive CD4+ T cells sorted from blood. Subset indicated: CD45RA+ positively selected. The TCR comes from a woman aged 25 to 39 in good health. The chain combines TRBV11-3 with TRBJ1-1, with TRBD1 identical over 9 bases. The CDR3 region is CASSLGGTGRTEAFF. CDR3 coding DNA: TGTGCCAGCAGCTTAGGCGGGACAGGGAGAACTGAAGCTTTCTTT.